The T cell receptor beta chain under discussion was sequenced for a study of long-term antiretroviral therapy in people with HIV. Version v3.0 of the immunoSEQ assay ran at survey level. Sequencing used immunoSEQ multiplex PCR; TCRdb keeps in-frame clones, though not all of them. This table holds 20,000 to 25,000 clones, 81% found once. Participants living with HIV all received treatment in the United States. The V gene's germline CDR1 is SEHNR and CDR2 FQNEAQ (reference sequence). The CDR3 is 13 amino acids. The junction had 5 bases not matched to a gene; V was cut back by 3 bases and J by 7 bases. This specimen consisted of unsorted PBMCs, obtained 0.1 years before starting antiretroviral therapy. The J gene is TRBJ2-7, the V gene TRBV7-9, with 8 nucleotides matching TRBD2. The receptor was isolated from a man aged 35-49 years with HIV. CDR3 DNA sequence: TGTGCCAGCAGCTTCCCGGGGGGGCGTGAGCAGTACTTC. Translated: CASSFPGGREQYF.